The 21 T cell receptor beta chains below were found in one sample sequenced in a study of T-cell reconstitution after alpha-beta-depleted transplantation in children. Molecular barcoding with unique molecular identifiers was used for the TCRbeta library. TCRdb re-analysed the PCR reads in MiXCR, keeping a single row per CDR3 protein. The sample yields approximately 230,000 distinct CDR3 sequences, 20% to 30% seen once. The input for sequencing was PBMCs, mostly from graft donor cells, taken 360 days after TCRalphabeta/CD19-depleted stem cell transplant. Source of these receptors: a female patient younger than 10 who had a stem cell transplant for congenital amegakaryocytic thrombocytopenia, so the T cells may come from the graft donor.

This clonotype was detected ten times or more. This chain uses TRBV5-1 with TRBJ2-3; TRBD2 agrees at 11 bases. V dropped 2 bases and J dropped 6; count of bases not matched to a gene: 5. CDR3 size: 15 residues. Germline CDR1 is SGHRS and CDR2 is YFSETQ. The CDR3: CASSFKLAGADTQYF. CDR3 nucleotides: TGCGCCAGCAGCTTTAAACTAGCGGGGGCCGATACGCAGTATTTT.

This sequence joins TRBV18 and TRBJ2-1, with TRBD1 matching 9 bases. Germline lookup yields CDR1 KGHSH and CDR2 LQKENI. The junction had 0 bases not matched to a gene; V was cut back by 3 bases and J by 3 bases. This CDR3 spans 14 amino acids. CDR3 sequence: CASSPTGGYNEQFF. The CDR3 DNA reads TGTGCCAGCTCACCGACAGGGGGCTACAATGAGCAGTTCTTC. The full variable domain, completed using reference TRBV18 and TRBJ2-1, is NAGVMQNPRHLVRRRGQEARLRCSPMKGHSHVYWYRQLPEEGLKFMVYLQKENIIDESGMPKERFSAEFPKEGPSILRIQQVVRGDSAAYFCASSPTGGYNEQFFGPGTRLTVL.

This clonotype was seen many times. The genes are TRBV12-3 or TRBV12-4 and TRBJ2-7; D possibly corresponds to TRBD2 (5 bases). Trimming took off 5 bases at V and 4 bases at J, with 18 bases between the two ends. This CDR3 has 15 amino acids. The CDR3 DNA reads as TGTGCCAGCAGTCCCGGAGGTTTGGGCCTGTACGAGCAGTACTTC. Protein product: CASSPGGLGLYEQYF.

This clonotype occurred a few times. This chain links TRBV28 with TRBJ1-5; D gene uncertain. Trimming pared 5 bases from V and 2 bases from J, leaving 10 bases between. The CDR3 loop spans 14 amino acids. Looked up from germline, CDR1 is MDHEN and CDR2 is SYDVKM. The CDR3 protein is CASSRGGGNQPQHF. The CDR3 DNA reads TGTGCCAGCAGTCGCGGCGGGGGCAATCAGCCCCAGCATTTT.

The chain uses TRBV6-5 and TRBJ1-2, with a tentative D call TRBD1 (5 bases). Trimming stripped 2 bases from V and 8 bases from J, with 12 bases between. The CDR3 length is 13 residues. The germline V gene has CDR1 MNHEY and CDR2 SVGAGI. CDR3 DNA sequence: TGTGCCAGCAGTTACACGATGAAGGGGGGCTACACCTTC. Amino acids: CASSYTMKGGYTF.

The rearrangement joins TRBV11-2 to TRBJ2-1; D is undetermined. V was pared by 5 bases and J by 6 bases, with 17 bases between. The CDR3 sequence is 15 residues long. In germline, CDR1 is SGHAT, CDR2 FQNNGV. For the CDR3, the DNA is TGTGCCAGCAGCCCAGAGATGGCCTACCCCAATGAGCAGTTCTTC. As protein: CASSPEMAYPNEQFF.

The rearrangement joins TRBV10-3 to TRBJ2-7; D unresolved. CDR1 ENHRY and CDR2 SYGVKD come from the germline V gene. There are 12 residues in the CDR3. Trimming took off 2 bases at V and 6 bases at J, with 8 bases between the two ends. CDR3 in amino acids: CAISEGFGEQYF. For the CDR3, the DNA is TGTGCCATCAGTGAGGGTTTCGGCGAGCAGTACTTC.

The V gene is TRBV28, the J gene TRBJ2-7; tentatively, D is TRBD2 (6 bases). This CDR3 has 13 amino acids. The V and J ends lost 3 bases and 6 bases respectively, with 12 bases between them. Per germline, CDR1 MDHEN and CDR2 SYDVKM. The DNA of the CDR3 is TGTGCCAGCAGTTTGTCGTTTAGCGGCGAGCAGTACTTC. It specifies CASSLSFSGEQYF.

This chain joins TRBV6-5 and TRBJ2-6; D is unclear. Germline lookup yields CDR1 MNHEY and CDR2 SVGAGI. This CDR3 spans 16 amino acids. V was clipped by 1 base and J by 0 bases, with 7 bases between them. Written as DNA, the CDR3 is TGTGCCAGCAGTTACTGGTCGTCCTCTGGGGCCAACGTCCTGACTTTC. Translation: CASSYWSSSGANVLTF.

The rearrangement uses TRBV19 and TRBJ2-7; D unclear. CDR3 length: 14 residues. Germline V CDR1 and CDR2: LNHDA, SQIVND (reference sequence). Trimming pared 3 bases from V and 3 bases from J, leaving 12 bases between. CDR3 DNA: TGTGCCAGTAGTATGAACCGAGGTATCTACGAGCAGTACTTC. Its protein is CASSMNRGIYEQYF.

Ten or more counts support this clonotype. The chain links TRBV4-1 to TRBJ1-3; no firm D call. Germline V lookup: CDR1 MGHRA, CDR2 YSYEKL. The CDR3 length is 13 residues. V lost 0 bases and J 4 bases, leaving 4 bases between the germline ends. In DNA form, the CDR3 reads TGCGCCAGCAGCCAAGAGCCGGGAAACACCATATATTTT. It is translated as CASSQEPGNTIYF.

The chain employs TRBV5-5 and TRBJ2-1; D is unresolved. Per the germline V gene, CDR1 is SGHKS and CDR2 is YYEKEE (reference sequence). The CDR3 is 13 residues long. V was clipped by 2 bases and J by 6 bases, with 9 bases between them. CDR3 sequence (DNA): TGTGCCAGCAGCTTCGCCGAGATCAATGAGCAGTTCTTC. It specifies CASSFAEINEQFF.

V gene TRBV4-2 combines with J gene TRBJ2-6; TRBD2 matches at 9 bases. Germline V gene data show CDR1 as LGHNA and CDR2 as YNFKEQ. The CDR3 loop spans 17 amino acids. V shed 6 bases, J shed 2 bases, and the junction held 8 bases outside the gene matches. The CDR3 sequence is CASSQLAGTTGANVLTF. CDR3 DNA sequence: TGTGCCAGCAGTCAACTAGCGGGTACCACTGGGGCCAACGTCCTGACTTTC.

This clonotype occurred a few times. The chain combines TRBV9 with TRBJ2-7; no clear D. The germline V gene has CDR1 SGDLS and CDR2 YYNGEE. The CDR3 extends over 15 amino acids. V lost 2 bases to trimming and J lost 3 bases, with 15 bases between them. The DNA for the CDR3 is TGTGCCAGCAGCGTCCAGCCAGACCCTATCTACGAGCAGTACTTC. It codes for CASSVQPDPIYEQYF.

The chain uses TRBV6-5 and TRBJ2-7; no clear D. The V end was cut by 0 bases, the J end by 7 bases, with 10 bases between. Germline V gene data show CDR1 as MNHEY and CDR2 as SVGAGI. CDR3 length: 13 amino acids. This CDR3 reads CASSYSFSQEQYF. The CDR3 DNA follows: TGTGCCAGCAGTTACTCGTTTAGTCAAGAGCAGTACTTC.

This clonotype was recorded at least ten times. V usage is TRBV4-1 and J usage is TRBJ2-1; unclear D gene. The CDR3 spans 12 residues. V lost 1 base and J lost 3, with 1 base in between. In germline, CDR1 is MGHRA, CDR2 YSYEKL. The CDR3 DNA sequence: TGCGCCAGCAGCCAAGTCTACAATGAGCAGTTCTTC. Translating it yields CASSQVYNEQFF.

This clonotype was found a few times. The gene calls are TRBV10-2 and TRBJ1-1; possibly TRBD1 for D (6 bases). V dropped 4 bases and J dropped 0 bases, with 9 bases sitting between them. Germline V gene data show CDR1 as WSHSY and CDR2 as SAAADI. The CDR3 loop spans 14 amino acids. The chain's CDR3 is CASSGGRMNTEAFF. In nucleotides, the CDR3 is TGCGCCAGCAGTGGGGGGCGGATGAACACTGAAGCTTTCTTT.

The chain is built from TRBV12-3 or TRBV12-4 and TRBJ1-1; 9 nucleotides line up with TRBD1. The CDR3 has 14 residues. With 4 bases clipped from V and 4 bases from J, the junction kept 4 bases outside the gene matches. Here the CDR3 DNA reads TGTGCCAGCAGTTCGGGGACAGGGAGCACTGAAGCTTTCTTT. It codes for CASSSGTGSTEAFF.

A few counts support this clonotype. The chain uses TRBV29-1 and TRBJ2-3; TRBD2 is a possible D gene (6 bases). CDR3 size: 13 residues. Trimming cost V 4 bases and J 1 base, with 9 bases left between them. Per germline, CDR1 SQVTM and CDR2 ANQGSEA. The CDR3 nucleotides are TGCAGCGTTGGGGCTAGCGGCACAGATACGCAGTATTTT. It specifies CSVGASGTDTQYF.

The chain has TRBV3-1 and TRBJ2-5; D uncertain. Germline V gene data show CDR1 as LGHDT and CDR2 as YNNKEL (reference sequence). V lost 5 bases and J lost 2, with 21 bases in between. The CDR3 is made up of 17 amino acids. Here the CDR3 DNA reads TGTGCCAGCAGCGGTTACGCCTGGGCCAGGCCTCAAGAGACCCAGTACTTC. Protein product: CASSGYAWARPQETQYF.

There are many counts of this clonotype. This chain connects TRBV10-3 to TRBJ2-2; D is unresolved. The CDR3 runs 12 residues. V was cut by 7 bases and J by 1 base, with 4 bases left in between. Germline CDR1 is ENHRY and CDR2 is SYGVKD. CDR3 DNA sequence: TGTGCCATCACAGGGAACACCGGGGAGCTGTTTTTT. Its translation: CAITGNTGELFF.